The 8 T cell receptor beta chains reported below all come from one sample, sequenced in a study of shared clonotypes between healthy human individuals. Only in-frame clones appear in the TCRdb table, and some are missing; sequencing was by immunoSEQ multiplex PCR. The sample carries more than 900,000 clones, approximately 78% recorded once. Sequenced input: memory CD4+ T cells from PBMCs. The subset is: CD45RA-negative fraction. The receptors stem from a man aged 18 to 30 in good health. Some clones in this sample may be carry-over from other donors' samples.

The chain recombines TRBV6-5 with TRBJ1-1; D ambiguous. Trimming removed 0 bases from V and 7 bases from J, with 9 bases in between. Germline loops: CDR1 MNHEY, CDR2 SVGAGI. The CDR3 extends over 13 amino acids. The DNA of the CDR3 is TGTGCCAGCAGTTACTCGGTGGGAGTTGAAGCTTTCTTT. It translates to CASSYSVGVEAFF.

CDR3 region: CASSLDRGTEAFF. The CDR3 region has the DNA TGCGCCAGCAGCCTTGACAGGGGGACTGAAGCTTTCTTT. V gene TRBV4-3 combines with J gene TRBJ1-1; 9 nucleotides line up with TRBD1. The trim removed 4 bases at V and 5 bases at J, leaving 2 bases unmatched. This CDR3 contains 13 residues. CDR1 is LGHNA, CDR2 YSLEER, per germline.

The chain is built from TRBV5-5 and TRBJ2-1; 10 nucleotides match TRBD2. This CDR3 is 17 amino acids long. V trimming: 0 bases; J trimming: 5 bases; junction bases outside the gene matches: 8. The germline V gene has CDR1 SGHKS and CDR2 YYEKEE (reference sequence). CDR3 sequence reads: CASSLGLAGVRDNEQFF. The CDR3 DNA reads as TGTGCCAGCAGCTTGGGTCTAGCGGGAGTTAGGGACAATGAGCAGTTCTTC.

This clone has just a few counts. This rearrangement joins TRBV15 to TRBJ2-5; the D gene is possibly TRBD1 (5 bases). CDR3 length: 14 amino acids. V was trimmed by 8 bases and J by 1 base, leaving 14 bases between them. CDR1 and CDR2 (germline): LNHNV, YYDKDF (reference sequence). In DNA form, the CDR3 reads TGTGCCACCCGGAACCAGGGCTTCCAAGAGACCCAGTACTTC. Residues: CATRNQGFQETQYF.

V gene TRBV9 combines with J gene TRBJ1-2; D is undetermined. Germline V gives CDR1 SGDLS, CDR2 YYNGEE. Trimming left V 4 bases short and J 5 bases short, with 12 bases between. This CDR3 is 13 amino acids long. In DNA form, the CDR3 reads TGTGCCAGCAGCCAACAGAGTCATTATGGCTACACCTTC. Protein sequence: CASSQQSHYGYTF.

This clone showed up many times. This rearrangement joins TRBV9 to TRBJ2-7, with 7 positions matching TRBD2. CDR1 is SGDLS, CDR2 YYNGEE, per germline. The CDR3 is made up of 15 amino acids. Unmatched junction bases numbered 6, after V lost 0 bases and J lost 3 bases. Here the CDR3 reads CASSVDPGGSYEQYF. The CDR3 DNA reads TGTGCCAGCAGCGTAGACCCTGGCGGGAGCTACGAGCAGTACTTC.

This clone was recorded once. A much larger clone sits a single nucleotide away, making a read error possible. This chain connects TRBV7-8 to TRBJ2-7; no definite D call. Germline CDR1 is SGHVS and CDR2 is FQNEAQ. V lost 1 base and J 3 bases, leaving 4 bases between the germline ends. CDR3 length: 12 amino acids. The CDR3 DNA reads as TGTGCCAGCAGCTTAGAACTCTACGAGCAGTACTTC. It yields the protein CASSLELYEQYF.

The chain is built from TRBV7-2 and TRBJ1-1; 8 bases are shared with TRBD1. The CDR3 length is 15 residues. Germline CDR1 SGHTA, CDR2 FQGNSA. V was pared by 7 bases and J by 1 base, with 8 bases of the junction left unmatched. CDR3 loop: CASTPNRGRNTEAFF. DNA of the CDR3: TGTGCCAGCACCCCTAACAGGGGGAGGAACACTGAAGCTTTCTTT.